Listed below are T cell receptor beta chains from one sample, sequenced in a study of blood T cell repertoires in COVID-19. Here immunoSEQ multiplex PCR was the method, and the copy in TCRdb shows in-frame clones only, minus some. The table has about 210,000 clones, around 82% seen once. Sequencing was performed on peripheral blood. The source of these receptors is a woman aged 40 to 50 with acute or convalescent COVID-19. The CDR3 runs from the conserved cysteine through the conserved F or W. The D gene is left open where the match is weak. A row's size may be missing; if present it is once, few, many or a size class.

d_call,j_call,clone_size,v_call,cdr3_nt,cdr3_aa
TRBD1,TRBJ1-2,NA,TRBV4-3,TGCGCCAGCAGCCAAGGATACAGGGGAGTTAACTATGGCTACACCTTC,CASSQGYRGVNYGYTF
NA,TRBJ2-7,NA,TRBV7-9,TGTGCCAGCAGCTTCGGGACCTACGAGCAGTACTTC,CASSFGTYEQYF
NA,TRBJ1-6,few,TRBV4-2,TGTGCCAGCAGACGGACAGAAACTAATTCACCCCTCCACTTT,CASRRTETNSPLHF
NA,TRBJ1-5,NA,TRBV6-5,TGTGCCAGCAGTAGAGGGATTTCTGCTCAGCCCCAGCATTTT,CASSRGISAQPQHF
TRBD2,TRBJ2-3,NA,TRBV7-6,TGTGCCAGCAGCATCATAGCGGGGAGCACAGATACGCAGTATTTT,CASSIIAGSTDTQYF
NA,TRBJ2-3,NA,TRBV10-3,TGTGCCATCAGTGACCCGGGAGGCACAGATACGCAGTATTTT,CAISDPGGTDTQYF
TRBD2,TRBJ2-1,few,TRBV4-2,TGTGCCAGCAGCTTCCCGGGACTAGCATCTCCCAATGAGCAGTTCTTC,CASSFPGLASPNEQFF
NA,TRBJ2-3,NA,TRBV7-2,TGTGCCAGCAGCCCGTTTGGGACACCCGGCGCAGATACGCAGTATTTT,CASSPFGTPGADTQYF
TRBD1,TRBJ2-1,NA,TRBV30,TGTGCCTGGGATCGGACAGGGGGTTCGTATGAGCAGTTCTTC,CAWDRTGGSYEQFF
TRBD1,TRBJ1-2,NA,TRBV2,TGTGCCAGCAGTGAGTCGGGACAGCTGAGGGGCTACACCTTC,CASSESGQLRGYTF
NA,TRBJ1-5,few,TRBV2,TGTGCCAGCAGTGGGAGGGGTGGGAATCAGCCCCAGCATTTT,CASSGRGGNQPQHF
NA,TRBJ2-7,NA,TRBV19,TGTGCCAGTAGTCCATACCCGGGTTCGTCCTACGAGCAGTACTTC,CASSPYPGSSYEQYF
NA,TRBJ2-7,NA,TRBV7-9,TGTGCCAGCAGCCCCCGACTAGTCCCCTACGAGCAGTACTTC,CASSPRLVPYEQYF
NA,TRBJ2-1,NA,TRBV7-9,TGTGCCAGCAGCGTCGGGGGACCCCCCTACAATGAGCAGTTCTTC,CASSVGGPPYNEQFF
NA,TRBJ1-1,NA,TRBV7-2,TGTGCCAGCAGCTCCGGGACTCTTACTGAAGCTTTCTTT,CASSSGTLTEAFF
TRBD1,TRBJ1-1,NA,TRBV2,TGTGCCAGCACAACGGGACAGGGAGCCCTCGCTTTCTTT,CASTTGQGALAFF
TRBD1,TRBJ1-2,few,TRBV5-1,TGCGCCAGCAGGCGGGACAGGGCAGACTATGGCTACACCTTC,CASRRDRADYGYTF
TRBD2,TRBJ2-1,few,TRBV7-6,TGTGCCAGCAGCTTAGGTAGTTCGACTAGCCCGGGTGAGCAGTTCTTC,CASSLGSSTSPGEQFF
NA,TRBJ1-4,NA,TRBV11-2,TGTGCCAGCAGCTACCTACAGGGAGGGGATGAAAAACTGTTTTTT,CASSYLQGGDEKLFF
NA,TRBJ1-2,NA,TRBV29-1,TGCAGCGTTGAAGATCGTCAGGTGGGCGGCTACACCTTC,CSVEDRQVGGYTF
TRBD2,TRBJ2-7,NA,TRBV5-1,TGCGCCAGCAGCCTACTAGCGGGAGCCTACGAGCAGTACTTC,CASSLLAGAYEQYF
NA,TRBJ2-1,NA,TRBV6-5,TGTGCCAGCAGAGAGGGCGATGAGCAGTTCTTC,CASREGDEQFF
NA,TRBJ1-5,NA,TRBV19,TGTGCCAGTAGTATTGGAGGGGTGAATCAGCCCCAGCATTTT,CASSIGGVNQPQHF
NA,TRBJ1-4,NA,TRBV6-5,TGTGCCAGCAGTTACTCGGGCGGGATACGTGAAAAACTGTTTTTT,CASSYSGGIREKLFF
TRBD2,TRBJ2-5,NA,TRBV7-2,TGTGCCAGCAGCCCGTGGACTAGCGGGGGGGTGGAGACCCAGTACTTC,CASSPWTSGGVETQYF
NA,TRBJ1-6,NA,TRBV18,TGTGCCAGCTCACCGTCGGGTAACACGGGTTCACCCCTCCACTTT,CASSPSGNTGSPLHF
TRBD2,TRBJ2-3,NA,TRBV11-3,TGTGCCAGCAGCCCCGGGACTAGCGGGATAGGTACGCAGTATTTT,CASSPGTSGIGTQYF
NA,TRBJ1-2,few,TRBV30,TGTGCCTGGAGTGATGGGTCCTCCGGAGGCTATGGCTACACCTTC,CAWSDGSSGGYGYTF
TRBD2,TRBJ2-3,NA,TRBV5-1,TGCGCCAGCAGCTCCGGGACTAGCGGTTCGAGGTGGGTTTCAGATACGCAGTATTTT,CASSSGTSGSRWVSDTQYF
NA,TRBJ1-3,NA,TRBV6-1,TGTGCCAGCAGTGAAGCAAGAGGTAACACCATATATTTT,CASSEARGNTIYF
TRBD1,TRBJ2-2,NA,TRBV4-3,TGCGCCAGCAGCCAATCGTGGACAGGGGGGCCCGGGGAGCTGTTTTTT,CASSQSWTGGPGELFF
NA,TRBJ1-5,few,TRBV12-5,TGTGCTAGTGTGACAGACCAGTATAGCAATCAGCCCCAGCATTTT,CASVTDQYSNQPQHF
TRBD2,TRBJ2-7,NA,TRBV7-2,TGTGCCAGCAGCTTAAGGTGGGGGGGAGGCTACGAGCAGTACTTC,CASSLRWGGGYEQYF
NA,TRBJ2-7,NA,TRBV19,TGTGCCAGTAGTATACTATTGTTTAGCTCCTACGAGCAGTACTTC,CASSILLFSSYEQYF
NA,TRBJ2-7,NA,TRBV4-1,TGCGCCAGCAGCCACGGGGGTTCCGACGAGCAGTACTTC,CASSHGGSDEQYF
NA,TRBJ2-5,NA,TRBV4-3,TGCGCCAGCAGCCTAGGGACTGGGGTGGAGACCCAGTACTTC,CASSLGTGVETQYF